Listed here is a single TCR beta chain. The antigen remains unidentified. Treatment denoted: oral pan-JAK inhibitor, 5-10 mg twice daily. The data are from a study of CD8+ T cells in alopecia areata. Findings and caveats of the study: During tofacitinib treatment, many expanded lesional clones remained in scalp and blood. Clonality in lesional scalp, especially alopecia totalis/universalis, exceeded that of normal scalp.

Following extraction, RNA underwent reverse transcription to cDNA, which served as the sequencing template. Libraries were prepared by immunoSEQ multiplex PCR; TCRdb keeps only in-frame clonotypes and omits some of them. Of roughly 250,000 clones in the sample, roughly 63% were seen once. CDR3 length: 14 residues. Trimming left V 2 bases short and J 0 bases short, with 8 bases between. CDR1 is MNHNY, CDR2 SVGAGI, per germline (reference sequence). Material: CD4+ T cells sorted from blood, obtained around week 52, from a patient treated with tofacitinib. This receptor was identified in a human donor with alopecia areata. The rearrangement links TRBV6-6 to TRBJ2-7; D not resolved. The CDR3: CASSYGPGSYEQYF. The CDR3, as DNA: TGTGCCAGCAGTTACGGCCCGGGCTCCTACGAGCAGTACTTC.